This T cell receptor beta chain came from a study of T cell changes during pregnancy in multiple sclerosis. Profiling relied on immunoSEQ multiplex PCR, and the TCRdb table lists in-frame clones only, not all of them. This sample has around 71,000 clones; about 92% occur once, and the top ten carry over 1%. The germline V gene encodes CDR1 SGHTA and CDR2 FQGTGA. The CDR3 covers 14 residues. V lost 5 bases, J lost 3 bases, and 13 bases lay in between. The receptor comes from a female donor with multiple sclerosis, enrolled in a pregnancy study. Material: peripheral blood, obtained in the third trimester of pregnancy. The V gene is TRBV7-3, the J gene TRBJ1-2, with TRBD1 as a possible D gene (6 bases). The CDR3 DNA reads TGTGCCAGCAGCCTACAGGGAGAGGACTATGGCTACACCTTC. This sequence encodes CASSLQGEDYGYTF. The full variable domain, with the rest looked up from reference TRBV7-3 and TRBJ1-2, is GAGVSQTPSNKVTEKGKYVELRCDPISGHTALYWYRQSLGQGPEFLIYFQGTGAADDSGLPNDRFFAVRPEGSVSTLKIQRTERGDSAVYLCASSLQGEDYGYTFGSGTRLTVV.